This is a list of T cell receptor beta chains from one sample in a study of T cell responses to AZD1222 COVID-19 vaccine. Some clones are missing from TCRdb's copy, which holds only in-frame ones; the method was immunoSEQ multiplex PCR. The data contain approximately 140,000 clones, around 94% of them seen just once; the ten biggest clones take up over 0.95%. The sequencing here drew on peripheral blood, taken on day 0 of AZD1222 vaccination. The receptors were gathered from an adult in good health. Both conserved end residues are part of each CDR3. Fields, in order: clone size, J gene, V gene, D gene, CDR3 DNA, CDR3 protein. D genes are given only for firm matches. Clone size is given for some rows only: seen once, a few or many times, or a class if the clone is expanded.

.	TRBJ1-1	TRBV6-5	.	TGTGCCAGCATGAACATGAACACTGAAGCTTTCTTT	CASMNMNTEAFF
.	TRBJ1-1	TRBV6-5	.	TGTGCCAGCAGTTACTCTTTCATGAGGCCCACTGAAGCTTTCTTT	CASSYSFMRPTEAFF
.	TRBJ1-1	TRBV6-2/TRBV6-3	.	TGTGCCAGCAGTTACCCAATAGAGGGGTCTGAAGCTTTCTTT	CASSYPIEGSEAFF
.	TRBJ2-2	TRBV4-3	.	TGCGCCAGCAGCCACCCCAACAGAGGAACGAACACCGGGGAGCTGTTTTTT	CASSHPNRGTNTGELFF
.	TRBJ2-3	TRBV6-5	.	TGTGCCAGCAGTTACCGGATGGGGGATACGCAGTATTTT	CASSYRMGDTQYF
.	TRBJ1-6	TRBV5-4	.	TGTGCCAGCAGCTCCAATAATTCACCCCTCCACTTT	CASSSNNSPLHF
.	TRBJ2-1	TRBV24-1	.	TGTGCCACCAGTGACTCAACCGGGACCCCGTACAATGAGCAGTTCTTC	CATSDSTGTPYNEQFF
.	TRBJ1-4	TRBV27	.	TGTGCCAGCAGTACGCGCTCGGGTTCTAATGAAAAACTGTTTTTT	CASSTRSGSNEKLFF
.	TRBJ2-5	TRBV3-1/TRBV3-2	TRBD1	TGTGCCAGCAGCCAACCTAAAACCGACAGGGCCCAAGAGACCCAGTACTTC	CASSQPKTDRAQETQYF
.	TRBJ1-1	TRBV19	.	TGTGCCAGTAGTAGCGCGGGGGGATACACTGAAGCTTTCTTT	CASSSAGGYTEAFF
.	TRBJ2-2	TRBV4-1	TRBD1	TGCGCCAGCAGCCAAGAATACAGGGGATCTACCGGGGAGCTGTTTTTT	CASSQEYRGSTGELFF
.	TRBJ2-5	TRBV6-2/TRBV6-3	TRBD1	TGTGCCAGCAGTTTAACGGATCCGGGACAGGCAGAGACCCAGTACTTC	CASSLTDPGQAETQYF
.	TRBJ2-2	TRBV24-1	.	TGTGCCACCAGTGATGGACAGACCGGGGAGCTGTTTTTT	CATSDGQTGELFF
once	TRBJ1-4	TRBV5-4	.	TGTGCCAGCAGCACACGTCCTTACAGGGTCCGTAATGAAAAACTGTTTTTT	CASSTRPYRVRNEKLFF
.	TRBJ1-4	TRBV6-2/TRBV6-3	.	TGTGCCAGCAGCCACCTTCGACTGTCTCTTGAAAAACTGTTTTTT	CASSHLRLSLEKLFF
.	TRBJ2-1	TRBV3-1/TRBV3-2	.	TGTGCCAGCAGCCAAGGTGCTAGCCGCAATGAGCAGTTCTTC	CASSQGASRNEQFF
.	TRBJ2-5	TRBV6-2/TRBV6-3	TRBD2	TGTGCCAGCAGTTACGGCCCAGCGGGGGGAGAGACCCAGTACTTC	CASSYGPAGGETQYF
.	TRBJ1-5	TRBV4-1	.	TGCGCCAGCAGCCAAGTCCGGGACACGAATCAGCCCCAGCATTTT	CASSQVRDTNQPQHF
.	TRBJ1-5	TRBV5-8	.	TGTGCCAGCAGCTCGGGATGGGGGAATAGCAATCAGCCCCAGCATTTT	CASSSGWGNSNQPQHF
.	TRBJ1-4	TRBV2	.	TGTGCCAGCAGTATAGAGATTGCAACTAATGAAAAACTGTTTTTT	CASSIEIATNEKLFF
.	TRBJ2-1	TRBV19	.	TGTGCCAGTAGTTCCTCAGAGAGCTCCTACAATGAGCAGTTCTTC	CASSSSESSYNEQFF
.	TRBJ1-2	TRBV7-9	TRBD1	TGTGCCAGCAGCGAACAGGGGGTTGGCTACACCTTC	CASSEQGVGYTF
.	TRBJ1-3	TRBV18	TRBD1	TGTGCCAGCTCGCAACAGGGGGGACCTGGAAACACCATATATTTT	CASSQQGGPGNTIYF
.	TRBJ2-1	TRBV7-2	.	TGTGCCAGCAGCGTGGACAATTACAATGAGCAGTTCTTC	CASSVDNYNEQFF
.	TRBJ1-5	TRBV6-1	.	TGTGCCAGCAGTGAAGCGCTTCCCGGGGTCAATCAGCCCCAGCATTTT	CASSEALPGVNQPQHF
.	TRBJ1-1	TRBV9	.	TGTGCCAGCAGCGGCCGGAACACTGAAGCTTTCTTT	CASSGRNTEAFF
.	TRBJ1-2	TRBV19	.	TGTGCCAGTAGTATTCTCGGCGGGGACTATGGCTACACCTTC	CASSILGGDYGYTF
.	TRBJ2-1	TRBV12-3/TRBV12-4	TRBD2	TGTGCCAGCAGTCCCGGGGGGATCTTC	CASSPGGIF
.	TRBJ1-2	TRBV19	.	TGTGCCAGTACACGACAGAACTATGGCTACACCTTC	CASTRQNYGYTF
.	TRBJ1-2	TRBV28	.	TGTGCCAGCAGTTTTGGGGGGCACGACTATGGCTACACCTTC	CASSFGGHDYGYTF
.	TRBJ1-6	TRBV6-2/TRBV6-3	.	TGTGCCAGCAGTTACGGGACTGGGGGATCACCCCTCCACTTT	CASSYGTGGSPLHF
.	TRBJ1-2	TRBV20-1	.	TGCAGTGCTAGGACACAAGGCTACACCTTC	CSARTQGYTF
once	TRBJ1-2	TRBV10-1	.	TGCGCCAGCAGTGTTGGTTGGGGGGCTCGTGACTATGGCTACACCTTC	CASSVGWGARDYGYTF